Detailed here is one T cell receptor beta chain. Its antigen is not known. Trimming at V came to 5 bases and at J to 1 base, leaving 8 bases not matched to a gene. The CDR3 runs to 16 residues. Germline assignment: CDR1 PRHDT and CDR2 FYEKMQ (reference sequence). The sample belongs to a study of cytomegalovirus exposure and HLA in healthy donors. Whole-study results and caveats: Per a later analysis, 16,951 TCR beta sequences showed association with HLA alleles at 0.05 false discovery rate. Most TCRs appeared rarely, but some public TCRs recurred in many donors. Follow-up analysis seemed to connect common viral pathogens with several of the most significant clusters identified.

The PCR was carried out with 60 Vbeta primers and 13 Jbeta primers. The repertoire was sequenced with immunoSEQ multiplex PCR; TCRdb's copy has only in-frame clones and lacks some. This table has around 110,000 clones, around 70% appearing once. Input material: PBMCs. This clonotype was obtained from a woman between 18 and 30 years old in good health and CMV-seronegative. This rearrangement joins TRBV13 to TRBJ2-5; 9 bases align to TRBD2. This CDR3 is CASSPPLAGSQETQYF. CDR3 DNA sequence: TGTGCCAGCAGCCCTCCTCTAGCGGGGTCCCAAGAGACCCAGTACTTC.